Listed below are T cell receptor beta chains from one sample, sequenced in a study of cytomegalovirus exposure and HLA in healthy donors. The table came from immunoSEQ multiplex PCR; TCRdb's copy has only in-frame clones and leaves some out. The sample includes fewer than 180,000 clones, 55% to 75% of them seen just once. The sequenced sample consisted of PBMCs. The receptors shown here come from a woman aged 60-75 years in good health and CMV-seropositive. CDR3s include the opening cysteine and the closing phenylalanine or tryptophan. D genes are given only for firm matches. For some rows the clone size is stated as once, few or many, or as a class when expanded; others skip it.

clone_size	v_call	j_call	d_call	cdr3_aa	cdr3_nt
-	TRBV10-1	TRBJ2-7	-	CASSLQGSHEQYF	TGCGCCAGCAGCTTACAGGGTTCACACGAGCAGTACTTC
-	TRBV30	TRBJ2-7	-	CAWRDSYEQYF	TGTGCCTGGAGGGACTCCTACGAGCAGTACTTC
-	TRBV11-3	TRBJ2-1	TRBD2	CASSLGAAGGRNEQFF	TGTGCCAGCAGCTTAGGGGCTGCGGGAGGGCGGAATGAGCAGTTCTTC
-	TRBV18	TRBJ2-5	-	CASSPLRTEKETQYF	TGTGCCAGCTCACCATTAAGGACAGAAAAAGAGACCCAGTACTTC
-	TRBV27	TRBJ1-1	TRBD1	CASSLLGTGGGGSEAFF	TGTGCCAGCAGTTTATTGGGGACAGGGGGCGGAGGATCTGAAGCTTTCTTT
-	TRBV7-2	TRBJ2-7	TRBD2	CASSLEGTSGSYEQYF	TGTGCCAGCAGCTTAGAGGGGACTAGCGGTTCCTACGAGCAGTACTTC
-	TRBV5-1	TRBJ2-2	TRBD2	CASSPGTSNAGELFF	TGCGCCAGCAGCCCAGGGACTAGTAACGCCGGGGAGCTGTTTTTT
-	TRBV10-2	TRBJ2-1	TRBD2	CASHPLTSGRTNEQFF	TGCGCCAGCCACCCCCTTACTAGCGGGAGGACGAATGAGCAGTTCTTC
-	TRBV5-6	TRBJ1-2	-	CASSLFEVFYGYTF	TGTGCCAGCAGCTTGTTCGAGGTATTCTATGGCTACACCTTC
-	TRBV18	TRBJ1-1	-	CASSGAVGNTEAFF	TGTGCCAGCTCAGGGGCCGTTGGGAACACTGAAGCTTTCTTT
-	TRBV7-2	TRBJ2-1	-	CASSLEAVQGGEQFF	TGTGCCAGCAGCTTAGAGGCCGTACAGGGCGGTGAGCAGTTCTTC
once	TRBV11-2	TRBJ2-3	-	CASSLEYHSDTQYF	TGTGCCAGCAGCTTAGAGTACCACTCAGATACGCAGTATTTT
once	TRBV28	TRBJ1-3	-	CASSFLPSSSGNTIYF	TGTGCCAGCAGTTTTTTACCATCGAGCTCTGGAAACACCATATATTTT
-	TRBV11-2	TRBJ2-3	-	CASSLDLVTDTQYF	TGTGCCAGCAGCTTAGATCTAGTTACAGATACGCAGTATTTT
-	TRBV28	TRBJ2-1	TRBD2	CASRRTSGRGSSYNEQFF	TGTGCCAGCAGGCGAACTAGCGGGAGGGGGAGCTCCTACAATGAGCAGTTCTTC
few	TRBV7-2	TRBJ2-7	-	CASSSQESYEQYF	TGTGCCAGCAGCTCACAGGAGTCCTACGAGCAGTACTTC
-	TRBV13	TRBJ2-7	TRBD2	CASRVAGNYEQYF	TGTGCCAGCAGAGTAGCGGGAAACTACGAGCAGTACTTC
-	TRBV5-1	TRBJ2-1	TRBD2	CASSYLAGGDNEQFF	TGCGCCAGCAGCTACCTAGCGGGAGGGGACAATGAGCAGTTCTTC
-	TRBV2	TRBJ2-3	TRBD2	CASRPTRAGAADTQYF	TGTGCCAGCAGGCCCACCAGAGCGGGAGCCGCAGATACGCAGTATTTT
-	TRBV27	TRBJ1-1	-	CASRSFGADTEAFF	TGTGCCAGCAGGAGCTTTGGGGCGGACACTGAAGCTTTCTTT
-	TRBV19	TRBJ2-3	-	CASSIVAGLTDTQYF	TGTGCCAGTAGTATAGTGGCGGGTTTGACAGATACGCAGTATTTT
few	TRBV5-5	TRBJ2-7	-	CASSSYRASYEQYF	TGTGCCAGCAGCTCCTACAGGGCCTCCTACGAGCAGTACTTC
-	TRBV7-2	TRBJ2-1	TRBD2	CASSLEGQRGNNEQFF	TGTGCCAGCAGCTTAGAGGGGCAGCGGGGAAACAATGAGCAGTTCTTC
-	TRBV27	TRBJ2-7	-	CASSSGHYEQYF	TGTGCCAGCAGTTCGGGACACTACGAGCAGTACTTC
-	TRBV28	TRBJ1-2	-	CASSLSPGIYGYTF	TGTGCCAGCAGTTTATCCCCAGGGATCTATGGCTACACCTTC
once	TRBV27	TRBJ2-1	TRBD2	CASSLLGAGVGNEQFF	TGTGCCAGCAGTTTACTGGGCGCGGGGGTGGGCAATGAGCAGTTCTTC
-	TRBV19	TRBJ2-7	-	CASSIGGGNPYEQYF	TGTGCCAGTAGTATAGGCGGCGGGAACCCGTACGAGCAGTACTTC
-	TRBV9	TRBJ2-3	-	CASSVEAVREVTDTQYF	TGTGCCAGCAGCGTAGAGGCGGTGCGGGAAGTCACAGATACGCAGTATTTT
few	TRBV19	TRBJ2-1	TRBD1	CASSIGQGAGDEQFF	TGTGCCAGTAGTATCGGCCAGGGGGCCGGAGATGAGCAGTTCTTC
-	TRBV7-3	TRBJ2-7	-	CASSPTGSPGDEQYF	TGTGCCAGCAGCCCGACGGGCAGCCCGGGAGACGAGCAGTACTTC
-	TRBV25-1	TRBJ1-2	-	CASSELETPIYGYTF	TGTGCCAGCAGTGAACTTGAAACACCAATCTATGGCTACACCTTC
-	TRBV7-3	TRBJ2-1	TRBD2	CASSFTSGTYNEQFF	TGTGCCAGCAGCTTTACTAGCGGGACTTACAATGAGCAGTTCTTC
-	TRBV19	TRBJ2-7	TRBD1	CASSQGQIGYEQYF	TGTGCCAGTAGTCAGGGACAGATAGGTTACGAGCAGTACTTC
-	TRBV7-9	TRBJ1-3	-	CASSGGFGNTIYF	TGTGCCAGCAGCGGGGGGTTCGGAAACACCATATATTTT
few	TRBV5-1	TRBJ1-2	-	CASSLAWGLDYGYTF	TGCGCCAGCAGCTTGGCATGGGGGCTTGACTATGGCTACACCTTC
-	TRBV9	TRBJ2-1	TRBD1	CASSGPGQRYNEQFF	TGTGCCAGCAGCGGACCGGGACAGAGGTACAATGAGCAGTTCTTC
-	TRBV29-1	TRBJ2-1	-	CSASGVAAEGEQFF	TGCAGCGCTTCGGGGGTAGCGGCCGAGGGGGAGCAGTTCTTC
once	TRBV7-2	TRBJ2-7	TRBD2	CASSFTSGPYEQYF	TGTGCCAGCAGCTTCACTAGCGGGCCCTACGAGCAGTACTTC
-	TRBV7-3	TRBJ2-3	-	CASSYGSVPDTQYF	TGTGCCAGCAGCTATGGGAGTGTCCCAGATACGCAGTATTTT
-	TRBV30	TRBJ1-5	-	CAWGGHNSNQPQHF	TGTGCCTGGGGGGGACATAATAGCAATCAGCCCCAGCATTTT
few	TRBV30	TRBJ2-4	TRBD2	CAGSSGSLAKNIQYF	TGTGCCGGGTCTAGCGGATCCCTGGCCAAAAACATTCAGTACTTC
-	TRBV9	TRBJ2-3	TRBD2	CASSVVASGRAHTQYF	TGTGCCAGCAGCGTAGTGGCTAGCGGGAGGGCGCATACGCAGTATTTT
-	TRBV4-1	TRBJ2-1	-	CASSQEGGAVASHNEQFF	TGCGCCAGCAGCCAAGAGGGGGGAGCGGTTGCCTCCCACAATGAGCAGTTCTTC
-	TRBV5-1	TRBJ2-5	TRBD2	CASSLGGEGYETQYF	TGCGCCAGCAGCCTGGGGGGGGAAGGGTACGAGACCCAGTACTTC
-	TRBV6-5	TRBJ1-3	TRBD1	CASSYSRTGGNTIYF	TGTGCCAGCAGTTACTCCCGGACAGGAGGGAACACCATATATTTT
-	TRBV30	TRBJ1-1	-	CAWVQGLGGEAFF	TGTGCCTGGGTACAGGGTCTTGGAGGTGAAGCTTTCTTT
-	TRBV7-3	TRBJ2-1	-	CASSLNPWAGSNEQFF	TGTGCCAGCAGCTTAAACCCCTGGGCTGGAAGCAATGAGCAGTTCTTC
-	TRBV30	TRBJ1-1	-	CAWSVAQFLTEAFF	TGTGCCTGGAGTGTAGCGCAATTTCTCACTGAAGCTTTCTTT
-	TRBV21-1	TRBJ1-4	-	CASKGAGQGADLEKLFF	TGTGCCAGCAAGGGGGCGGGACAGGGGGCTGATTTAGAAAAACTGTTTTTT
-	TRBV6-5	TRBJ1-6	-	CASSYVGGATESPLHF	TGTGCCAGCAGTTACGTGGGGGGGGCGACCGAATCACCCCTCCACTTT
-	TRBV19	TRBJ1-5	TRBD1	CASRGGPRQGYQPQHF	TGTGCCAGTAGGGGGGGGCCCAGACAGGGGTACCAGCCCCAGCATTTT
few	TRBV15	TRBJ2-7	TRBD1	CATSRDRGRWGEQYF	TGTGCCACCAGCAGAGACAGGGGGCGGTGGGGCGAGCAGTACTTC
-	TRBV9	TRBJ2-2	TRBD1	CASSATGAGELFF	TGTGCCAGCAGCGCGACAGGGGCCGGGGAGCTGTTTTTT